The sequence of this T cell receptor beta chain was determined in a study of OX40 agonist ivuxolimab in advanced cancers. Turning to the study itself: Subjects had a mean age of about 65 years, with a range of about 23 to 90; more than 70% were male.

Trimming took 0 bases from V and 5 from J, leaving 14 bases between them. Germline V gene lookup returns CDR1 SGHRS and CDR2 YFSETQ. This CDR3 has 15 amino acids. Measured with immunoSEQ multiplex PCR; TCRdb has only the in-frame clones, and not every one. The table has roughly 71,000 clones, 90% to 95% seen once; the top ten hold more than 12%. The rearrangement joins TRBV5-1 to TRBJ1-2; no clear D gene. Specimen: CD4+ or CD8+ T cells sorted from blood, collected in a trial of the OX40 agonist ivuxolimab. The clonotype originates from an adult with an advanced solid tumor such as melanoma, head and neck, liver or kidney cancer. CDR3 coding DNA: TGCGCCAGCAGCTTGGATGGACTCCCGGGGTATGGCTACACCTTC. Translated: CASSLDGLPGYGYTF.